Below are 3 T cell receptor beta chains sequenced from a single sample in a study of neoadjuvant anti-PD-1 for oral cavity cancer (dated by TCRdb to 2020 to 2023). Receptor amplification or capture employed the immunoSEQ multiplex PCR assay. The table was pulled from immuneACCESS by TCRdb, which kept in-frame rearrangements only. Such tables lose some clones; where checked, under half of the loss comes from unresolved V genes, and the rest has no known cause. This sample gives tens of thousands of clones in total; 26% of them show up just once. The leading ten clones occupy roughly 15% of the sample. Reading the label with the study, this specimen's time point is: after neoadjuvant nivolumab, at surgical resection. The sequencing here drew on tumor tissue, taken after nivolumab (anti-PD-1) treatment. These receptors were collected from a person aged 40 to 85 with oral cavity squamous cell carcinoma.

The gene calls are TRBV9 and TRBJ1-6; 7 bases align to TRBD1. Germline lookup yields CDR1 SGDLS and CDR2 YYNGEE. This CDR3 spans 15 amino acids. The trim removed 4 bases at V and 4 bases at J, leaving 5 bases unmatched. The CDR3 reads CASSSTTGYNSPLHF. Here the CDR3 DNA reads TGTGCCAGCAGCTCGACGACAGGGTATAATTCACCCCTCCACTTT.

The J gene is TRBJ2-1, the V gene TRBV7-8; no clear D. CDR1 is SGHVS and CDR2 is FQNEAQ in the germline V gene. CDR3 length equals 13 residues. The V end lost 5 bases, the J end lost 7 bases, and 12 bases lay between the germline ends. CDR3 nucleotide sequence: TGTGCCAGCAGCCTAAACCGCGGAAATGAGCAGTTCTTC. Translating gives CASSLNRGNEQFF.

The rearrangement joins TRBV28 to TRBJ2-7; a possible D gene is TRBD1 (5 bases). In germline, CDR1 is MDHEN, CDR2 SYDVKM. This CDR3 is 13 amino acids long. V shed 4 bases and J shed 4 bases, with 11 bases lying between them. The DNA for the CDR3 is TGTGCCAGCAGTTCCGCAGGGATTTACGAGCAGTACTTC. It translates to CASSSAGIYEQYF.